This is a list of T cell receptor beta chains from one sample in a study of early T cells in non-severe SARS-CoV-2 infection. Via MiXCR, TCRdb re-called the 5' RACE reads, giving one row per CDR3 protein. Of 64,000 or so distinct CDR3 sequences in the sample, less than 15% were seen once. Sequenced input: whole blood. These receptors came from an adult who was a healthcare worker with PCR-confirmed SARS-CoV-2 infection or an uninfected control (not recorded which). CDR3s include the opening cysteine and the closing phenylalanine or tryptophan. D genes are given only for firm matches. The size entry is marked missing in some rows and otherwise reads once, few, many or a size class.

few | - | TRBJ1-1 | TRBV4-1 | CASSQDPPGRVNTEAFF | TGCGCCAGCAGCCAAGATCCCCCGGGCAGGGTGAACACTGAAGCTTTCTTT
many | - | TRBJ2-5 | TRBV3-1 | CASSQLTSRQETQYF | TGTGCCAGCAGCCAATTAACTAGCAGACAAGAGACCCAGTACTTC
many | - | TRBJ2-5 | TRBV7-3 | CASSFQGQETQYF | TGTGCCAGCAGCTTTCAGGGTCAAGAGACCCAGTACTTC
few | TRBD2 | TRBJ2-5 | TRBV18 | CASSPQFGLAGEETQYF | TGTGCCAGCTCACCGCAATTCGGACTAGCGGGGGAAGAGACCCAGTACTTC
few | TRBD1 | TRBJ1-4 | TRBV3-1 | CASSPQGATIGKLFF | TGTGCCAGCAGCCCGCAGGGGGCTACAATAGGGAAACTGTTTTTT
many | - | TRBJ2-7 | TRBV4-3 | CASSQGDTEQYF | TGCGCCAGCAGCCAAGGGGACACCGAGCAGTACTTC
few | TRBD2 | TRBJ2-3 | TRBV20-1 | CSAPLASGGGWDTQYF | TGCAGTGCCCCCCTCGCCAGCGGGGGGGGATGGGATACGCAGTATTTT
few | - | TRBJ2-1 | TRBV7-2 | CASSRGLTGEQFF | TGTGCCAGCAGCCGGGGACTCACCGGTGAGCAGTTCTTC
- | - | TRBJ1-1 | TRBV5-1 | CASSLAGRDNTEAFF | TGCGCCAGCAGCTTGGCCGGACGGGACAACACTGAAGCTTTCTTT
many | - | TRBJ2-3 | TRBV30 | CAWSVPPGSTDTQYF | TGTGCCTGGAGTGTCCCTCCCGGGAGCACAGATACGCAGTATTTT
many | TRBD2 | TRBJ2-3 | TRBV7-2 | CASSLGAGGPVADTQYF | TGTGCCAGCAGCTTAGGCGCGGGGGGGCCGGTGGCGGATACGCAGTATTTT
few | TRBD1 | TRBJ1-2 | TRBV4-1 | CASSQPFDRDRTF | TGCGCCAGCAGCCAACCTTTCGACAGGGACAGGACCTTC
few | TRBD2 | TRBJ2-1 | TRBV2 | CASSDAGTTNYGEQFF | TGTGCCAGCAGTGACGCCGGGACTACCAACTACGGTGAGCAGTTCTTC
- | - | TRBJ1-5 | TRBV12-3/TRBV12-4 | CASSQGSLGNQPQHF | TGTGCCAGCAGTCAGGGTAGTTTGGGCAATCAGCCCCAGCATTTT
- | - | TRBJ2-3 | TRBV12-3/TRBV12-4 | CASSPGVDTQYF | TGTGCCAGCAGTCCGGGGGTGGATACGCAGTATTTT
- | - | TRBJ1-2 | TRBV12-3/TRBV12-4 | CASSTTTADGYTF | TGTGCCAGCAGCACTACGACGGCAGATGGCTACACCTTC
many | - | TRBJ1-1 | TRBV7-3 | CASSSANTEAFF | TGTGCCAGCAGCTCCGCGAACACTGAAGCTTTCTTT